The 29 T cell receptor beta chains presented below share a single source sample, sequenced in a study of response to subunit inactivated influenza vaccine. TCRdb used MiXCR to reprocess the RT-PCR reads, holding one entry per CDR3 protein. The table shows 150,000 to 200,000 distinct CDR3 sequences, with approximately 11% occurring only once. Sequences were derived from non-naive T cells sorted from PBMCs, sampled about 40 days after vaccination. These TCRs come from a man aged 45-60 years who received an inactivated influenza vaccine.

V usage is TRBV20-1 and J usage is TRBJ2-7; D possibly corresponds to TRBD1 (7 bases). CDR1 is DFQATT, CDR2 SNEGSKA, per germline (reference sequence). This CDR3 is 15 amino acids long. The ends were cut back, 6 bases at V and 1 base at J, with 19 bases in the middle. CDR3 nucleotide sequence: TGCAGTGCCAGCCTGGAGGGACAGCTTTCCTACGAGCAGTACTTC. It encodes CSASLEGQLSYEQYF.

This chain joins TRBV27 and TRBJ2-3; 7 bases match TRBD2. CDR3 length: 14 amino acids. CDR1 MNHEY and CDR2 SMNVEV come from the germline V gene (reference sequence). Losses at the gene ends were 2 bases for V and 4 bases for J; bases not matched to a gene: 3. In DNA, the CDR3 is TGTGCCAGCAGTTTAGGGACTACCCCAGATACGCAGTATTTT. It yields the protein CASSLGTTPDTQYF.

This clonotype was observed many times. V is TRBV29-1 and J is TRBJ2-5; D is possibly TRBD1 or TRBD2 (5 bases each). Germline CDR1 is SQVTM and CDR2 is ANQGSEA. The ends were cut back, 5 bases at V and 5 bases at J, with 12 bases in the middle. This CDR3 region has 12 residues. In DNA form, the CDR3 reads TGCAGCGTTCATCACGGGACGGAGACCCAGTACTTC. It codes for CSVHHGTETQYF.

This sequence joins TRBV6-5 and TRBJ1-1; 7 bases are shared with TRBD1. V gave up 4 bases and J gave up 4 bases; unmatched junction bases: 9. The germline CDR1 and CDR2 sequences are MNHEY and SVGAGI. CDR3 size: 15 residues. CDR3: CASSFVRGLVTEAFF. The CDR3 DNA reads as TGTGCCAGCAGTTTCGTAAGGGGGCTGGTCACTGAAGCTTTCTTT.

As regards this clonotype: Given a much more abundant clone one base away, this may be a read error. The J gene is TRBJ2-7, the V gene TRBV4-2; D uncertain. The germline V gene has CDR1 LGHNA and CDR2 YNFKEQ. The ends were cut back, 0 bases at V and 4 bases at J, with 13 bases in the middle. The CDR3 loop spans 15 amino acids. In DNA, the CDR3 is TGTGCCAGCAGCCAAGATTTGGGCAGAAAGTACGAGCAGTACTTC. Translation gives CASSQDLGRKYEQYF.

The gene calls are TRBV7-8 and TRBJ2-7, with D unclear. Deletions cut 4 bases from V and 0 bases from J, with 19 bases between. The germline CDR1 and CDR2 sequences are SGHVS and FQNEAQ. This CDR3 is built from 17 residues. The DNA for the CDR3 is TGTGCCAGCAGCTCCGGACGGCGGCCAATGTCCTCCTACGAGCAGTACTTC. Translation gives CASSSGRRPMSSYEQYF.

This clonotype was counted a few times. CDR3 DNA sequence: TGTGCCAGCAGTTTCGTACAGGGGATCGGGGAGCTGTTTTTT. Translating gives CASSFVQGIGELFF. This rearrangement joins TRBV6-5 to TRBJ2-2; the match to TRBD1 covers 7 bases. From germline, CDR1 is MNHEY and CDR2 SVGAGI. Trimming removed 4 bases from V and 7 bases from J; junction bases left unmatched: 6. CDR3 size: 14 residues.

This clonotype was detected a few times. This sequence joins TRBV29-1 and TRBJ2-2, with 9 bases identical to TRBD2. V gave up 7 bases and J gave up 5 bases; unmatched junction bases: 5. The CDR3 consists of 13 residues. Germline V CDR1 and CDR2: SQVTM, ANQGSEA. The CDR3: CSAGTSRTGELFF. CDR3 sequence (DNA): TGCAGCGCGGGGACTAGCAGGACCGGGGAGCTGTTTTTT.

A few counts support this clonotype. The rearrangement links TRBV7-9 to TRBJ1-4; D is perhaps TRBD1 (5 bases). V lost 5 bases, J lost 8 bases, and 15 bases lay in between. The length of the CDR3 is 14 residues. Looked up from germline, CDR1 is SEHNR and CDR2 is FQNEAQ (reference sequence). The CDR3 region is CASSQRQGAEKLFF. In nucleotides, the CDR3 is TGTGCCAGCAGCCAACGACAAGGGGCCGAAAAACTGTTTTTT.

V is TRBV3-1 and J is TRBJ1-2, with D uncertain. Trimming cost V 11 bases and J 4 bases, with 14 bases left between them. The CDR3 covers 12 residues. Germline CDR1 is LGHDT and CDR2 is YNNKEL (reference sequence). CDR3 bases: TGTGCCTCTTCCTCTCGGGGCTATGGCTACACCTTC. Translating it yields CASSSRGYGYTF.

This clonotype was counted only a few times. CDR3 nucleotides: TGCGCCAGCAGCTTGGGGTCTGTGAGCTCTGGAAACACCATATATTTT. This codes for CASSLGSVSSGNTIYF. The chain couples TRBV5-1 to TRBJ1-3; D gene unclear. This CDR3 is built from 16 residues. The V end lost 0 bases, the J end lost 0 bases, and 10 bases lay between the germline ends. CDR1 and CDR2 (germline): SGHRS, YFSETQ.

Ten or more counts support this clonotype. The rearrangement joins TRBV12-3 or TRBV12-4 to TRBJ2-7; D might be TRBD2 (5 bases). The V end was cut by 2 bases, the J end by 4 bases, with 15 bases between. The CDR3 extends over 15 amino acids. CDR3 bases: TGTGCCAGCAGTTTAAAGCTAGCAGCCCTTTACGAGCAGTACTTC. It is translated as CASSLKLAALYEQYF.

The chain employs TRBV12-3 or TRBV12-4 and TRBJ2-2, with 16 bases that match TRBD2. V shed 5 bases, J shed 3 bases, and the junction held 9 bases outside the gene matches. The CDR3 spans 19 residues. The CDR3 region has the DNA TGTGCCAGCAGTCCCGGGACTAGCGGGAGGGCCGTGGACACCGGGGAGCTGTTTTTT. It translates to CASSPGTSGRAVDTGELFF.

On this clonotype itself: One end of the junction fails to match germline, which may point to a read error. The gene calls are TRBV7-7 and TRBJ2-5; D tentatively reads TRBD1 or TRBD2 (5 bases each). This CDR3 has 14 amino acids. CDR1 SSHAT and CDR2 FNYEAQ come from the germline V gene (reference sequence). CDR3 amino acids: CASSQTGTKETQYF. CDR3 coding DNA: TGTGCTAGCAGCCAGACCGGGACCAAAGAGACCCAGTACTTC.

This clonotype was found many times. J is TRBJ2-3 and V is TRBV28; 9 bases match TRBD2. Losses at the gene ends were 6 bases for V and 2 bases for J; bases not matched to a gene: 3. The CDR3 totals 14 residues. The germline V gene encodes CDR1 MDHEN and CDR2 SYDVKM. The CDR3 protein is CASSVAGATDTQYF. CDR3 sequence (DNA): TGTGCCAGCAGCGTAGCGGGGGCCACAGATACGCAGTATTTT.

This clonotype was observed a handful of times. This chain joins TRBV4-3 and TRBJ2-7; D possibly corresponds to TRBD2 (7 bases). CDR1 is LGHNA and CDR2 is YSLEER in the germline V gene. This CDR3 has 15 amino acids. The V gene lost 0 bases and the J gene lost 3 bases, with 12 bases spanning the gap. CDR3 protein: CASSQDRGGNYEQYF. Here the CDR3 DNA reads TGCGCCAGCAGCCAAGACAGGGGAGGGAACTACGAGCAGTACTTC.

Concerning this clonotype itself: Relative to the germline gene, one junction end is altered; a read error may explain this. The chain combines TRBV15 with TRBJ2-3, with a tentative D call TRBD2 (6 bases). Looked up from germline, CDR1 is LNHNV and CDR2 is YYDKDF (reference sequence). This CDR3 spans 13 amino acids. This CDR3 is CATSPNGGDRQYF. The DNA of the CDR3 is TGTGCCACCAGCCCCAACGGAGGGGATAGGCAGTATTTT. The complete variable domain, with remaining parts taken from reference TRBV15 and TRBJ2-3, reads DAMVIQNPRYQVTQFGKPVTLSCSQTLNHNVMYWYQQKSSQAPKLLFHYYDKDFNNEADTPDNFQSRRPNTSFCFLDIRSPGLGDTAMYLCATSPNGGDRQYFGPGTRLTVL.

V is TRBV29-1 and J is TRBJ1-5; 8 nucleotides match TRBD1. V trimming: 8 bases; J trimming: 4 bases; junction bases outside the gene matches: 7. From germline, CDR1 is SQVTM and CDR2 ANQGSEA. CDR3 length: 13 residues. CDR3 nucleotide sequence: TGCAGCACCTCACAGGGGGGAAATCAGCCCCAGCATTTT. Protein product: CSTSQGGNQPQHF.

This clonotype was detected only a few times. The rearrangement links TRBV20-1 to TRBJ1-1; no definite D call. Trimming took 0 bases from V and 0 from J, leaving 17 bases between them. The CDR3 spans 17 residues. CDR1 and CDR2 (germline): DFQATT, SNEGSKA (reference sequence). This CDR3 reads CSARDRGLGNMNTEAFF. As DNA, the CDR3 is TGCAGTGCTAGAGATCGAGGTTTAGGGAACATGAACACTGAAGCTTTCTTT.

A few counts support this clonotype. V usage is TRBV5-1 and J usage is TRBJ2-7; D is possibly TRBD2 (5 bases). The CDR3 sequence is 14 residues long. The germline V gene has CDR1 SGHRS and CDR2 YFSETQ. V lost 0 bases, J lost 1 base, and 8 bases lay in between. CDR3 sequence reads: CASSLARGSYEQYF. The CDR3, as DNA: TGCGCCAGCAGCTTGGCCCGGGGTTCCTACGAGCAGTACTTC.

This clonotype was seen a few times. The CDR3 DNA reads TGCAGCGTTACCGGACAGGGGGTCTACAATGAGCAGTTCTTC. It yields the protein CSVTGQGVYNEQFF. The chain uses TRBV29-1 and TRBJ2-1, with TRBD1 matching over 10 bases. The CDR3 has 14 amino acids. CDR1 and CDR2 from the germline V gene are SQVTM and ANQGSEA. The V gene end was trimmed by 5 bases and the J gene end by 3 bases; junction bases not matched to a gene: 4.

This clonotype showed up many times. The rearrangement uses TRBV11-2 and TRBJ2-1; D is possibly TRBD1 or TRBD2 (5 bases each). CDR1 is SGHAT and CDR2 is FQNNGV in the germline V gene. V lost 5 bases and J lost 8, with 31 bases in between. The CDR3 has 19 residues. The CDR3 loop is CASSLLLQIRAGSPDEQFF. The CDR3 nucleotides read TGTGCCAGCAGCCTATTATTACAAATTAGGGCAGGGAGTCCGGATGAGCAGTTCTTC. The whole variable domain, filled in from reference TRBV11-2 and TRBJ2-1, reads EAGVAQSPRYKIIEKRQSVAFWCNPISGHATLYWYQQILGQGPKLLIQFQNNGVVDDSQLPKDRFSAERLKGVDSTLKIQPAKLEDSAVYLCASSLLLQIRAGSPDEQFFGPGTRLTVL.

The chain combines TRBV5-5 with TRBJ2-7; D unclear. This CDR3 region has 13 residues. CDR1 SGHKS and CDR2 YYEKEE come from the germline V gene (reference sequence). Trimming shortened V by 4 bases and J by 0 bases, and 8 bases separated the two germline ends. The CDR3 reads CASSRSYSYEQYF. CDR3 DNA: TGTGCCAGCAGCAGAAGCTACTCCTACGAGCAGTACTTC.

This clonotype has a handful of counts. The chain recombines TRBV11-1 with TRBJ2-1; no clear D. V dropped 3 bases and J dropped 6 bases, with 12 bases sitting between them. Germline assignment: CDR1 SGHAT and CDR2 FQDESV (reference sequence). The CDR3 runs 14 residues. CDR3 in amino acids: CASSFQAQPNEQFF. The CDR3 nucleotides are TGTGCCAGCAGCTTCCAGGCCCAGCCCAATGAGCAGTTCTTC.

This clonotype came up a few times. CDR3 coding DNA: TGCAGTGCTAGAGATCCAATTCGAGGGGAGAGGAATGAGCAGTTCTTC. Amino acid sequence: CSARDPIRGERNEQFF. The chain carries TRBV20-1 and TRBJ2-1; D might be TRBD1 or TRBD2, each matching 5 bases. V was pared by 0 bases and J by 7 bases, with 19 bases between. The CDR3 loop spans 16 amino acids. Germline V CDR1 and CDR2: DFQATT, SNEGSKA (reference sequence).

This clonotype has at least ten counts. The CDR3 nucleotides are TGTGCCAGCAGTTACTCGAAGGCCGGGGTCTATGGCTACACCTTC. Translated: CASSYSKAGVYGYTF. V and J are TRBV6-5 and TRBJ1-2; D ambiguous. The CDR3 is made up of 15 amino acids. The V gene's germline CDR1 is MNHEY and CDR2 SVGAGI. Trimming stripped 0 bases from V and 4 bases from J, with 12 bases between.

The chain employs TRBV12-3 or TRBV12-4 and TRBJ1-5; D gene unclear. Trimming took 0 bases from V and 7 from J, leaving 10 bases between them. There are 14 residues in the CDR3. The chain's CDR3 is CASSLASVEQPQHF. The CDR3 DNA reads TGTGCCAGCAGTTTAGCGTCTGTGGAACAGCCCCAGCATTTT.

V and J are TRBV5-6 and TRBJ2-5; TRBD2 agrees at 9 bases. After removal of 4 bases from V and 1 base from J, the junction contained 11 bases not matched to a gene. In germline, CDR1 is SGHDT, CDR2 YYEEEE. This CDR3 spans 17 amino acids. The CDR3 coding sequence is TGTGCCAGCAGCCCCAAAGGTAGCGGGGGATTCCAAGAGACCCAGTACTTC. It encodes CASSPKGSGGFQETQYF.

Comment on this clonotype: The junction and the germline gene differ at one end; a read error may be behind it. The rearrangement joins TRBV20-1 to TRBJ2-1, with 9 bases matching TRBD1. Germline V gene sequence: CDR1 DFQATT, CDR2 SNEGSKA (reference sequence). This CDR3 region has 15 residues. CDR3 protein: CSATPPGQGKNEQLF. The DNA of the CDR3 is TGCAGTGCTACCCCACCGGGACAGGGAAAAAATGAGCAGCTCTTC.